Reported below is one T cell receptor (beta chain). The sample belongs to a study of shared clonotypes between healthy human individuals. CDR1 is MNHEY, CDR2 SMNVEV, per germline (reference sequence). This CDR3 is built from 13 residues. Trimming left V 3 bases short and J 5 bases short, with 11 bases between. TCRdb's copy holds only in-frame clones and misses some; the assay was immunoSEQ multiplex PCR. The sample records some 2.1 million clones, just under 95% being singletons. Only CD45RO-negative cells positively selected for CCR7 counted as naive CD8 cells, so terminally differentiated effector memory CD45RA+ cells were excluded.

This receptor was taken from a man younger than 30 in good health. Some clones in this sample may be carry-over from other donors' samples. The specimen sequenced was naive CD8+ T cells from PBMCs. The chain couples TRBV27 to TRBJ2-7; D uncertain. The CDR3 reads CASSFAWQDEQYF. CDR3 in DNA: TGTGCCAGCAGTTTCGCATGGCAGGACGAGCAGTACTTC.